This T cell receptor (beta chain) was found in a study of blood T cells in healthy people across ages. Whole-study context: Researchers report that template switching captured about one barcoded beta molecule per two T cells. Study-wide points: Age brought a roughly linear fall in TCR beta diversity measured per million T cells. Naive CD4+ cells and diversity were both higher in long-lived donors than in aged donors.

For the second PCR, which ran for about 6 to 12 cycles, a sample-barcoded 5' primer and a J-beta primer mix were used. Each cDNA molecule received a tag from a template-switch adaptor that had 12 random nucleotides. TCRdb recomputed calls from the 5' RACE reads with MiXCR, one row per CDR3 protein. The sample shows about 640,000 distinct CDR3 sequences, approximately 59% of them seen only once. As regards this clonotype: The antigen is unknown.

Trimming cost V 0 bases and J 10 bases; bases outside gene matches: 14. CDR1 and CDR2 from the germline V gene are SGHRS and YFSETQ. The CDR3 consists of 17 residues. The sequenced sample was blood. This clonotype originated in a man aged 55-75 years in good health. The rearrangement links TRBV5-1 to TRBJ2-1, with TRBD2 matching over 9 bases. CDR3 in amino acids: CASSLAFGGGAVVEQFF. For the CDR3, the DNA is TGCGCCAGCAGCTTGGCCTTTGGCGGGGGGGCCGTCGTGGAGCAGTTCTTC. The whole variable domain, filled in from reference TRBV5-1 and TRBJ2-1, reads KAGVTQTPRYLIKTRGQQVTLSCSPISGHRSVSWYQQTPGQGLQFLFEYFSETQRNKGNFPGRFSGRQFSNSRSEMNVSTLELGDSALYLCASSLAFGGGAVVEQFFGPGTRLTVL.